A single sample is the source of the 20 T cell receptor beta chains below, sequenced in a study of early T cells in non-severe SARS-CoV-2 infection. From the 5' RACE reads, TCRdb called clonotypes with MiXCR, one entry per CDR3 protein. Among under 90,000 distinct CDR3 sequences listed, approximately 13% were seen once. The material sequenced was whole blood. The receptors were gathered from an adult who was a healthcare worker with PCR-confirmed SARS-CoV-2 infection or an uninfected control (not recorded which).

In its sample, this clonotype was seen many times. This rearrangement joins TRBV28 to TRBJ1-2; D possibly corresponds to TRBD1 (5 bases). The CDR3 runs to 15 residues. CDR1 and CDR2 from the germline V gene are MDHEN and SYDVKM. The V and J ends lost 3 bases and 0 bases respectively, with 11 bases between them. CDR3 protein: CASSLEGTPNYGYTF. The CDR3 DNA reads TGTGCCAGCAGTTTGGAGGGGACTCCTAACTATGGCTACACCTTC.

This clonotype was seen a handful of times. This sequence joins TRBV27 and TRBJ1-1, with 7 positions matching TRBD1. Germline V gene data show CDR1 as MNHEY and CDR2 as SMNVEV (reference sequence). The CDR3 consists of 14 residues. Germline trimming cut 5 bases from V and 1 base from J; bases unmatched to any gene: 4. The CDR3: CASSGRGRNTEAFF. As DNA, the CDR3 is TGTGCCAGCAGTGGGAGGGGGCGGAACACTGAAGCTTTCTTT.

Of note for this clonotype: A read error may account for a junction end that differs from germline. The CDR3 bases are TGTGCCAGCAGTCGTTCCGGACAGGCGGGCGAAAAACAGTTTTTT. It yields the protein CASSRSGQAGEKQFF. The chain has TRBV7-9 and TRBJ1-4; 7 bases agree with TRBD1. CDR3 length: 15 residues. Germline V gene data show CDR1 as SEHNR and CDR2 as FQNEAQ (reference sequence).

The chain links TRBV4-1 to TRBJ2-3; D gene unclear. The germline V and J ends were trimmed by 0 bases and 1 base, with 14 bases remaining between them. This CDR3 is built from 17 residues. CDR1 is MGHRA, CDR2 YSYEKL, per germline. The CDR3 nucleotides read TGCGCCAGCAGCCAAGAGAGGCGGCAACCCGGCACAGATACGCAGTATTTT. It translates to CASSQERRQPGTDTQYF.

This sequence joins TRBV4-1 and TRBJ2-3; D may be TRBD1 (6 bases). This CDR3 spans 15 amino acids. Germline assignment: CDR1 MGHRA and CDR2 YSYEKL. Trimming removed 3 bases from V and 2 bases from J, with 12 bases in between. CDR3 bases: TGCGCCAGCAGCCAGGAGGACAGCTCCACAGATACGCAGTATTTT. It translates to CASSQEDSSTDTQYF.

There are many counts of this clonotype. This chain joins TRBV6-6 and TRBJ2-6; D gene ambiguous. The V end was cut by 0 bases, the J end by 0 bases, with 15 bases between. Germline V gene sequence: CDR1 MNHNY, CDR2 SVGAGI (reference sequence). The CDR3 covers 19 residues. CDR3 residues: CASSYSPRIVFSGANVLTF. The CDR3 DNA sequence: TGTGCCAGCAGTTACTCGCCCAGGATTGTCTTCTCTGGGGCCAACGTCCTGACTTTC.

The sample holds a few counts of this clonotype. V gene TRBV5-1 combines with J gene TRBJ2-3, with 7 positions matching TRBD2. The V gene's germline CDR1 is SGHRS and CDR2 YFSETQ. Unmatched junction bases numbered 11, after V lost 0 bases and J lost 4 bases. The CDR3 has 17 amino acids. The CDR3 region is CASSLGGAGTPPDTQYF. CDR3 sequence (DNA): TGCGCCAGCAGCTTGGGGGGAGCGGGGACGCCACCAGATACGCAGTATTTT.

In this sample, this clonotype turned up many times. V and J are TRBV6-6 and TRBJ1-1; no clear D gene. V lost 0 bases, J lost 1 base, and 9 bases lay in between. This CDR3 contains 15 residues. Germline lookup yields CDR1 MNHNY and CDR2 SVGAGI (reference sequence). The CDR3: CASSYSGNPNTEAFF. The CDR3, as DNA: TGTGCCAGCAGTTACTCGGGTAACCCGAACACTGAAGCTTTCTTT.

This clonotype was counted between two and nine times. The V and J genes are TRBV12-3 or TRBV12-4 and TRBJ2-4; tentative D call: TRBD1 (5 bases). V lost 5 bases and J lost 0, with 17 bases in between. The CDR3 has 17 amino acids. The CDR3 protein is CASSPRQTRLAKNIQYF. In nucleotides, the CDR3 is TGTGCCAGCAGTCCCAGACAGACAAGACTAGCCAAAAACATTCAGTACTTC.

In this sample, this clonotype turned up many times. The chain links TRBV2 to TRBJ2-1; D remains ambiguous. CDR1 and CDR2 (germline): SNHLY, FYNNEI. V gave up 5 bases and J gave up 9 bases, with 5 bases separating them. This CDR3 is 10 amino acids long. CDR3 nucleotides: TGTGCCAGCAGTTGGGGTGAGCAGTTCTTC. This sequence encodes CASSWGEQFF.

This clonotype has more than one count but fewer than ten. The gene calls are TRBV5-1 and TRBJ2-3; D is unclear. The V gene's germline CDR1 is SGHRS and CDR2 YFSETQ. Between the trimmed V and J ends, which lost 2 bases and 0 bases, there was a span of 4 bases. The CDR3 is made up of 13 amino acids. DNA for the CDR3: TGCGCCAGCAGCTTCCCTAGCACAGATACGCAGTATTTT. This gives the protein CASSFPSTDTQYF.

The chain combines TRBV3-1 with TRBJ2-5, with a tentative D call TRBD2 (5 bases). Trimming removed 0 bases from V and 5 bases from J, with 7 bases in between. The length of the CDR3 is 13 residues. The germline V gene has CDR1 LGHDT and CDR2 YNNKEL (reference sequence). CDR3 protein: CASSQDRGETQYF. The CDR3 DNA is TGTGCCAGCAGCCAAGATCGAGGGGAGACCCAGTACTTC.

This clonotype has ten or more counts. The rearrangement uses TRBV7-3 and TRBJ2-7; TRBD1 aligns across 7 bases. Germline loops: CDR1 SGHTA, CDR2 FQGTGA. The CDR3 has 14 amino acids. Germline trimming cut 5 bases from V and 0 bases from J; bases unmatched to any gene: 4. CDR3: CASSPGQFSYEQYF. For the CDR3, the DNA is TGTGCCAGCAGCCCGGGACAGTTCTCCTACGAGCAGTACTTC.

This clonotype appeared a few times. The chain's CDR3 is CASSALAVSSYEQYF. The CDR3 DNA is TGTGCCAGCTCCGCCCTAGCGGTGTCCTCCTACGAGCAGTACTTC. The V call is TRBV7-8, the J call TRBJ2-7; 7 nucleotides match TRBD2. J was trimmed by 0 bases and V by 8 bases; bases with no gene match: 10. The CDR3 runs 15 residues. Germline CDR1 and CDR2: SGHVS and FQNEAQ.

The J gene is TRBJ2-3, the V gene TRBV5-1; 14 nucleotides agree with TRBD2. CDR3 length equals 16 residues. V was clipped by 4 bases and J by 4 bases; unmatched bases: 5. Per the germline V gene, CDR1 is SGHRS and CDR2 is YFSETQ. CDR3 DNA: TGCGCCAGCAGCGAGGGACTAGCGGGAGACGCAGATACGCAGTATTTT. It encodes CASSEGLAGDADTQYF.

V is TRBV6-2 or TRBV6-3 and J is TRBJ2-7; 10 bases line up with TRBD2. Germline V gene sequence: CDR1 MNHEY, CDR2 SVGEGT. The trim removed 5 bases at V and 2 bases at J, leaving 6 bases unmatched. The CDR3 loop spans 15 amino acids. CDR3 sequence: CASSGLAAVTYEQYF. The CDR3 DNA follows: TGTGCCAGCAGTGGACTAGCGGCGGTAACCTACGAGCAGTACTTC.

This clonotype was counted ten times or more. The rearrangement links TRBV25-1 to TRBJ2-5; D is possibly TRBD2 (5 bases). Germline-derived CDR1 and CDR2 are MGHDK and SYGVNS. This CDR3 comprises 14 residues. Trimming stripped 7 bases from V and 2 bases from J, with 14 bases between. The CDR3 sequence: CASNARRGQETQYF. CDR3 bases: TGTGCCAGCAACGCCCGGAGAGGGCAAGAGACCCAGTACTTC. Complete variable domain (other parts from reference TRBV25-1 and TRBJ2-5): EADIYQTPRYLVIGTGKKITLECSQTMGHDKMYWYQQDPGMELHLIHYSYGVNSTEKGDLSSESTVSRIRTEHFPLTLESARPSHTSQYLCASNARRGQETQYFGPGTRLLVL.

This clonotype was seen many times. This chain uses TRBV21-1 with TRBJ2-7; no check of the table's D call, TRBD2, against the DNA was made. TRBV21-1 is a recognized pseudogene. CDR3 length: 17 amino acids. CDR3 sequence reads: CASSKAEYEGGTYEQYF. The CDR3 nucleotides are TGTGCCAGCAGCAAAGCCGAATATGAGGGAGGGACCTACGAGCAGTACTTC.

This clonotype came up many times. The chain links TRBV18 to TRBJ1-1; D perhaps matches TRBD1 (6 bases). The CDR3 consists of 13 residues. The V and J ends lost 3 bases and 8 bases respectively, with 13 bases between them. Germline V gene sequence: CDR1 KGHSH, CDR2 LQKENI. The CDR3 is CASSPGQLEEAFF. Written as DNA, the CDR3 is TGTGCCAGCTCACCCGGACAGCTAGAAGAAGCTTTCTTT.

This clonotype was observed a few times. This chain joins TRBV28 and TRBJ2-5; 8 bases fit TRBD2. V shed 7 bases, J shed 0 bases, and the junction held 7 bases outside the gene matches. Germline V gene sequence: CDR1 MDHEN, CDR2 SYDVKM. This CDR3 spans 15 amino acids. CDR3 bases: TGTGCCAGCACCGCGGGACTAGAATACCAAGAGACCCAGTACTTC. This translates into CASTAGLEYQETQYF.